Listed here are 32 T cell receptor beta chains from one sample, sequenced in a study of blood T cells in healthy people across ages. Primed by a sample-barcoded 5' primer and a J-beta primer mix, a second PCR proceeded for roughly 6 to 12 cycles. TCRdb itself ran the 5' RACE reads through MiXCR, one entry per CDR3 protein. The sample lists roughly 930,000 distinct CDR3 sequences; roughly 50% were seen once. The sequencing sample was made of blood. The receptors shown here come from a man between 25 and 39 years old in good health.

This clonotype was detected a few times. The chain carries TRBV5-1 and TRBJ2-1; the D gene could be TRBD1 or TRBD2 (5 bases each). Trimming removed 4 bases from V and 5 bases from J, with 13 bases in between. Germline V gene lookup returns CDR1 SGHRS and CDR2 YFSETQ. This CDR3 comprises 14 residues. DNA for the CDR3: TGCGCCAGCAGCCCCGGGGCAGCTAACAATGAGCAGTTCTTC. Amino acid sequence: CASSPGAANNEQFF.

The chain links TRBV30 to TRBJ2-1; D call uncertain. This CDR3 contains 13 residues. V lost 0 bases and J 6 bases, leaving 9 bases between the germline ends. The germline CDR1 and CDR2 sequences are GTSNPN and SVGIG (reference sequence). The CDR3 bases are TGTGCCTGGAGTGTAGGGCACCTCAATGAGCAGTTCTTC. As protein: CAWSVGHLNEQFF.

The CDR3 protein is CASTQSSDTQYF. Here the CDR3 DNA reads TGTGCCAGCACACAGAGCTCAGATACGCAGTATTTT. This chain uses TRBV28 with TRBJ2-3; D is undetermined. There are 12 residues in the CDR3. Per the germline V gene, CDR1 is MDHEN and CDR2 is SYDVKM. The germline V and J ends were trimmed by 7 bases and 4 bases, with 9 bases remaining between them.

The sample holds a few counts of this clonotype. CDR3 bases: TGTGCCAGGACTGAAGTCGGGGGGCGTAATCAAGAGACCCAGTACTTC. This translates into CARTEVGGRNQETQYF. The chain has TRBV27 and TRBJ2-5; D perhaps matches TRBD2 (7 bases). The germline gives CDR1 MNHEY, CDR2 SMNVEV (reference sequence). V dropped 9 bases and J dropped 2 bases, with 22 bases sitting between them. This CDR3 contains 16 residues.

This clonotype has just a few counts. J is TRBJ2-1 and V is TRBV4-1; 11 positions match TRBD2. V shed 1 base, J shed 8 bases, and the junction held 7 bases outside the gene matches. CDR3 length equals 16 residues. Germline V gene lookup returns CDR1 MGHRA and CDR2 YSYEKL. CDR3 sequence reads: CASSQAGLAAVYEQFF. CDR3 bases: TGCGCCAGCAGCCAAGCGGGACTAGCGGCGGTCTATGAGCAGTTCTTC.

In its sample, this clonotype was seen once. The chain carries TRBV7-9 and TRBJ1-4; 10 bases match TRBD1. The CDR3 loop spans 14 amino acids. V was pared by 6 bases and J by 6 bases, with 4 bases of the junction left unmatched. Germline CDR1 is SEHNR and CDR2 is FQNEAQ (reference sequence). Written as DNA, the CDR3 is TGTGCCAGCAGGCCCGGGACAGGGGATGAAAAACTGTTTTTT. Translation: CASRPGTGDEKLFF.

Regarding this clonotype: Relative to the germline gene, one junction end is altered; a read error may explain this. The gene calls are TRBV20-1 and TRBJ1-1, with a possible D match to TRBD1 (6 bases). The CDR3 has 14 residues. Germline values: CDR1 DFQATT, CDR2 SNEGSKA (reference sequence). CDR3 protein: CNAPQTGMNTEAFF. CDR3 nucleotides: TGCAATGCTCCCCAAACAGGGATGAACACTGAAGCTTTCTTT.

This clonotype was seen a handful of times. The V and J genes are TRBV2 and TRBJ1-6; 9 bases fit TRBD1. CDR3 length: 14 residues. Germline V CDR1 and CDR2: SNHLY, FYNNEI. Germline trimming cut 7 bases from V and 4 bases from J; bases unmatched to any gene: 2. CDR3 loop: CASIDRGYNSPLHF. Written as DNA, the CDR3 is TGTGCCAGCATAGACAGGGGGTATAATTCACCCCTCCACTTT.

This clonotype was counted only a few times. This chain links TRBV28 with TRBJ1-6; D unresolved. The germline V gene has CDR1 MDHEN and CDR2 SYDVKM. This CDR3 contains 14 residues. V was clipped by 3 bases and J by 0 bases, with 3 bases between them. The CDR3 region has the DNA TGTGCCAGCAGTTTGACCTCCTATAATTCACCCCTCCACTTT. It codes for CASSLTSYNSPLHF.

The chain employs TRBV6-1 and TRBJ2-7, with TRBD2 matching over 7 bases. Unmatched junction bases numbered 21, after V lost 6 bases and J lost 4 bases. This CDR3 comprises 18 residues. Germline CDR1 MNHNS, CDR2 SASEGT. As DNA, the CDR3 is TGTGCCAGCAGCCAGATACCGACTAGCCCTAACGGAATATACGAGCAGTACTTC. Translated, it gives CASSQIPTSPNGIYEQYF.

The rearrangement uses TRBV25-1 and TRBJ1-1, with no clear D. Germline CDR1 reads MGHDK; CDR2 reads SYGVNS. The CDR3 consists of 13 residues. Trimming stripped 1 base from V and 0 bases from J, with 3 bases between. In DNA, the CDR3 is TGTGCCAGCAGTGAATTAATGAACACTGAAGCTTTCTTT. Encoded protein: CASSELMNTEAFF.

About this clonotype itself: Its ends do not fully match the called genes, so a read error is possible. This chain uses TRBV5-6 with TRBJ2-3; no clear D gene. Germline V gene sequence: CDR1 SGHDT, CDR2 YYEEEE. The CDR3 extends over 13 amino acids. Here the CDR3 reads CASLLVGTETQYF. CDR3 DNA sequence: TGTGCCAGCTTGCTTGTCGGCACAGAGACGCAGTATTTT.

This clonotype was seen more than once but under ten times. The chain combines TRBV6-5 with TRBJ1-2; D not resolved. V lost 10 bases and J 4 bases, leaving 19 bases between the germline ends. CDR3 size: 14 residues. In germline, CDR1 is MNHEY, CDR2 SVGAGI. CDR3 loop: CAISGGQPPYGYTF. For the CDR3, the DNA is TGTGCCATCTCTGGAGGGCAGCCCCCCTATGGCTACACCTTC.

This chain uses TRBV28 with TRBJ2-3; D unresolved. This CDR3 spans 14 amino acids. Trimming stripped 3 bases from V and 7 bases from J, with 14 bases between. The germline gives CDR1 MDHEN, CDR2 SYDVKM. CDR3 nucleotides: TGTGCCAGCAGTTTTATTCCCCTGATGAATACGCAGTATTTT. Encoded protein: CASSFIPLMNTQYF.

The chain links TRBV3-1 to TRBJ1-3; no clear D. CDR1 and CDR2 (germline): LGHDT, YNNKEL (reference sequence). The germline V and J ends were trimmed by 4 bases and 4 bases, with 8 bases remaining between them. The CDR3 sequence is 13 residues long. DNA for the CDR3: TGTGCCAGCAGCCTAAATCCGGGAAACACCATATATTTT. Protein: CASSLNPGNTIYF. Full variable domain (outside the CDR3, taken from reference TRBV3-1 and TRBJ1-3): DTAVSQTPKYLVTQMGNDKSIKCEQNLGHDTMYWYKQDSKKFLKIMFSYNNKELIINETVPNRFSPKSPDKAHLNLHINSLELGDSAVYFCASSLNPGNTIYFGEGSWLTVV.

V is TRBV7-9 and J is TRBJ2-2, with TRBD2 as a possible D gene (5 bases). This CDR3 is built from 16 residues. Trimming cost V 2 bases and J 0 bases, with 10 bases left between them. CDR1 SEHNR and CDR2 FQNEAQ come from the germline V gene (reference sequence). The CDR3 spells CASSLTGCTNTGELFF. The DNA of the CDR3 is TGTGCCAGCAGCTTAACGGGATGCACGAACACCGGGGAGCTGTTTTTT.

The chain is built from TRBV7-2 and TRBJ2-4, with TRBD2 identical over 15 bases. CDR1 and CDR2 from the germline V gene are SGHTA and FQGNSA. The V segment lost 5 bases and the J segment 9 bases; nucleotides outside the gene matches: 8. The CDR3 extends over 16 amino acids. CDR3 sequence reads: CASSPWTSGGGGIQYF. The CDR3 bases are TGTGCCAGCAGCCCCTGGACTAGCGGGGGGGGAGGCATTCAGTACTTC.

This rearrangement joins TRBV2 to TRBJ1-2; 11 nucleotides align to TRBD1. CDR3 length: 18 amino acids. Germline V gives CDR1 SNHLY, CDR2 FYNNEI. V lost 5 bases and J lost 1; bases outside the gene matches: 12. The CDR3 nucleotides read TGTGCCAGCAGTTACCCCCGGGACAGGGGGGGCAATAACTATGGCTACACCTTC. It is translated as CASSYPRDRGGNNYGYTF.

This CDR3 reads CASSAQGGGVEETQYF. In nucleotides, the CDR3 is TGCGCCAGCAGCGCTCAAGGGGGCGGAGTGGAAGAGACCCAGTACTTC. The chain has TRBV5-1 and TRBJ2-5, with 7 bases aligning to TRBD1. This CDR3 is 16 amino acids long. From germline, CDR1 is SGHRS and CDR2 YFSETQ. The V gene end was trimmed by 4 bases and the J gene end by 3 bases; junction bases not matched to a gene: 12.

This rearrangement joins TRBV20-1 to TRBJ1-4, with no clear D. The V end was cut by 2 bases, the J end by 3 bases, with 10 bases between. This CDR3 region has 14 residues. Germline CDR1 reads DFQATT; CDR2 reads SNEGSKA (reference sequence). CDR3 bases: TGCAGTGCTAGAATCGGTGCGTCTAATGAAAAACTGTTTTTT. Protein product: CSARIGASNEKLFF.

The chain links TRBV11-1 to TRBJ2-3; the D is unclear. Germline values: CDR1 SGHAT, CDR2 FQDESV (reference sequence). V was clipped by 6 bases and J by 4 bases, with 11 bases between them. The CDR3 covers 13 residues. In nucleotides, the CDR3 is TGTGCCAGCAGGCCGAGATTCGCAGATACGCAGTATTTT. Encoded protein: CASRPRFADTQYF.

This chain joins TRBV4-1 and TRBJ2-3; 8 bases match TRBD1. The CDR3 loop spans 15 amino acids. The V gene's germline CDR1 is MGHRA and CDR2 YSYEKL. Germline trimming cut 1 base from V and 9 bases from J; bases unmatched to any gene: 9. The CDR3 loop reads CASSQVGQGERTQYF. For the CDR3, the DNA is TGCGCCAGCAGCCAAGTCGGACAGGGCGAGAGAACGCAGTATTTT.

The chain combines TRBV3-1 with TRBJ1-2; D possibly corresponds to TRBD1 (5 bases). The germline V and J ends were trimmed by 8 bases and 4 bases, with 20 bases remaining between them. Germline assignment: CDR1 LGHDT and CDR2 YNNKEL (reference sequence). This CDR3 has 15 residues. The CDR3 DNA follows: TGTGCCAGCTACCACTCCGGGGGTACGGCCTATGGCTACACCTTC. Translating gives CASYHSGGTAYGYTF.

The V and J genes are TRBV28 and TRBJ1-5; D is perhaps TRBD1 (5 bases). The CDR3 is 15 residues long. Trimming took 10 bases from V and 0 from J, leaving 16 bases between them. Germline values: CDR1 MDHEN, CDR2 SYDVKM. The CDR3: CAIRRGDYSNQPQHF. CDR3 coding DNA: TGTGCCATCCGTCGGGGGGATTATAGCAATCAGCCCCAGCATTTT.

The chain links TRBV27 to TRBJ1-2; D unclear. Trimming stripped 2 bases from V and 8 bases from J, with 12 bases between. The CDR3 extends over 13 amino acids. The germline V gene encodes CDR1 MNHEY and CDR2 SMNVEV (reference sequence). The DNA of the CDR3 is TGTGCCAGCAGTTTAGGCGGGAGTGGAGGCTACACCTTC. Translation gives CASSLGGSGGYTF.

This rearrangement joins TRBV5-6 to TRBJ1-2; TRBD1 aligns across 11 bases. The V gene's germline CDR1 is SGHDT and CDR2 YYEEEE. This CDR3 has 17 amino acids. With V trimmed by 4 bases and J by 4 bases, 12 bases remained unmatched. The CDR3 DNA follows: TGTGCCAGCAGCCCCGGACAGGGGGCCCTCCTTGGCTATGGCTACACCTTC. Amino acid sequence: CASSPGQGALLGYGYTF. Using reference TRBV5-6 and TRBJ1-2 for the parts outside the CDR3, the full variable domain is DAGVTQSPTHLIKTRGQQVTLRCSPKSGHDTVSWYQQALGQGPQFIFQYYEEEERQRGNFPDRFSGHQFPNYSSELNVNALLLGDSALYLCASSPGQGALLGYGYTFGSGTRLTVV.

This rearrangement joins TRBV6-4 to TRBJ2-2; D remains ambiguous. Trimming took 0 bases from V and 5 from J, leaving 7 bases between them. The germline CDR1 and CDR2 sequences are MRHNA and SNTAGT. The CDR3 spans 14 residues. The CDR3 DNA follows: TGTGCCAGCAGTGACTCGACGGCAACCGGGGAGCTGTTTTTT. Translating gives CASSDSTATGELFF.

The chain is built from TRBV7-3 and TRBJ1-2, with 7 bases aligning to TRBD1. This CDR3 comprises 13 residues. V trimming: 5 bases; J trimming: 6 bases; junction bases outside the gene matches: 6. The germline V gene encodes CDR1 SGHTA and CDR2 FQGTGA. The CDR3 loop is CASSLNRGHGYTF. The CDR3 bases are TGTGCCAGCAGCCTTAACAGGGGCCATGGCTACACCTTC. The complete variable domain, with remaining parts taken from reference TRBV7-3 and TRBJ1-2, reads GAGVSQTPSNKVTEKGKYVELRCDPISGHTALYWYRQSLGQGPEFLIYFQGTGAADDSGLPNDRFFAVRPEGSVSTLKIQRTERGDSAVYLCASSLNRGHGYTFGSGTRLTVV.

The V call is TRBV20-1, the J call TRBJ2-1; 7 positions match TRBD2. Germline values: CDR1 DFQATT, CDR2 SNEGSKA (reference sequence). CDR3 size: 13 residues. V was pared by 3 bases and J by 5 bases, with 4 bases of the junction left unmatched. CDR3 loop: CSASGGIDNEQFF. The CDR3 bases are TGCAGTGCTAGCGGGGGGATTGACAATGAGCAGTTCTTC.

CDR3 sequence: CASSPHRGGNEQFF. For the CDR3, the DNA is TGTGCCAGCAGCCCCCACCGGGGGGGCAATGAGCAGTTCTTC. V usage is TRBV7-2 and J usage is TRBJ2-1, with 8 bases aligning to TRBD2. Trimming removed 5 bases from V and 6 bases from J; junction bases left unmatched: 6. The CDR3 extends over 14 amino acids. Germline loops: CDR1 SGHTA, CDR2 FQGNSA.

V is TRBV6-5 and J is TRBJ1-2; TRBD1 might be the D (6 bases). CDR3 length equals 14 residues. With 2 bases removed from V and 4 bases from J, the gap between germline ends came to 11 bases. CDR1 and CDR2 from the germline V gene are MNHEY and SVGAGI. The CDR3 DNA reads as TGTGCCAGCAGTTACGACGAGGGGGTCTATGGCTACACCTTC. Translated, it gives CASSYDEGVYGYTF.

This clonotype was counted many times. The chain links TRBV7-2 to TRBJ2-1; 8 bases fit TRBD2. Germline assignment: CDR1 SGHTA and CDR2 FQGNSA. CDR3 length equals 13 residues. V was pared by 10 bases and J by 4 bases, with 6 bases of the junction left unmatched. The CDR3 region has the DNA TGTGCCACAGCTTCTAGCGGGTACAATGAGCAGTTCTTC. This codes for CATASSGYNEQFF.